A single sample is the source of the 29 T cell receptor beta chains below, sequenced in a study of blood T cell repertoires in COVID-19. The protocol was immunoSEQ multiplex PCR, while the TCRdb copy is restricted to in-frame clones and leaves out a portion. The table includes some 69,000 clones, roughly nine tenths detected once. The specimen sequenced was peripheral blood. Receptors originate from a man aged 55-75 years with acute or convalescent COVID-19.

This clone appeared once. DNA for the CDR3: TGTGCCAGCAGCTTACGAATTGAGGACAGGACAGACCCCTATAATTCACCCCTCCACTTT. It translates to CASSLRIEDRTDPYNSPLHF. The chain is built from TRBV11-3 and TRBJ1-6, with TRBD1 matching over 7 bases. The CDR3 runs 20 residues. The V and J ends lost 2 bases and 2 bases, in that order; junction bases with no gene match: 15. Germline CDR1 and CDR2: SGHNT and YENEEA.

V usage is TRBV10-1 and J usage is TRBJ1-1; 9 bases line up with TRBD1. The CDR3 has 14 residues. CDR1 and CDR2 (germline): WNHNN, SYGVQD (reference sequence). V shed 5 bases, J shed 4 bases, and the junction held 5 bases outside the gene matches. As DNA, the CDR3 is TGCGCCAGCAGTAACGGACAGGGGAGCACTGAAGCTTTCTTT. It specifies CASSNGQGSTEAFF.

The CDR3 coding sequence is TGTGCCTGGAGTGCCGGGACAGCCAGCAATCAGCCCCAGCATTTT. Translation gives CAWSAGTASNQPQHF. The rearrangement joins TRBV30 to TRBJ1-5, with TRBD1 matching over 7 bases. V was pared by 1 base and J by 1 base, with 4 bases of the junction left unmatched. The germline gives CDR1 GTSNPN, CDR2 SVGIG (reference sequence). The CDR3 totals 15 residues. Filled out from reference TRBV30 and TRBJ1-5, the complete variable domain reads SQTIHQWPATLVQPVGSPLSLECTVEGTSNPNLYWYRQAAGRGLQLLFYSVGIGQISSEVPQNLSASRPQDRQFILSSKKLLLSDSGFYLCAWSAGTASNQPQHFGDGTRLSIL.

This clone was picked up one time. The chain employs TRBV7-9 and TRBJ2-1; D gene unclear. The CDR3 covers 11 residues. The germline gives CDR1 SEHNR, CDR2 FQNEAQ (reference sequence). Deletions cut 6 bases from V and 8 bases from J, with 8 bases between. The DNA for the CDR3 is TGTGCCAGCAGTACAGAACATGAGCAGTTCTTC. It is translated as CASSTEHEQFF.

This chain uses TRBV7-2 with TRBJ1-2; 8 bases are shared with TRBD1. V was pared by 5 bases and J by 4 bases, with 12 bases of the junction left unmatched. This CDR3 spans 16 amino acids. Germline CDR1 is SGHTA and CDR2 is FQGNSA. The CDR3 protein is CASSPYSSGGLYGYTF. In DNA form, the CDR3 reads TGTGCCAGCAGCCCCTATTCCTCAGGGGGCCTCTATGGCTACACCTTC.

The chain uses TRBV7-2 and TRBJ2-2; 14 nucleotides match TRBD2. V gave up 5 bases and J gave up 8 bases; unmatched junction bases: 7. The CDR3 has 16 amino acids. The germline gives CDR1 SGHTA, CDR2 FQGNSA. The CDR3 loop is CASSLGLAGGRGELFF. CDR3 nucleotide sequence: TGTGCCAGCAGCCTTGGACTAGCGGGGGGCCGAGGGGAGCTGTTTTTT. Using reference TRBV7-2 and TRBJ2-2 for the parts outside the CDR3, the full variable domain is GAGVSQSPSNKVTEKGKDVELRCDPISGHTALYWYRQSLGQGLEFLIYFQGNSAPDKSGLPSDRFSAERTGGSVSTLTIQRTQQEDSAVYLCASSLGLAGGRGELFFGEGSRLTVL.

This clone was seen only once. J is TRBJ2-7 and V is TRBV2; no clear D gene. The V gene's germline CDR1 is SNHLY and CDR2 FYNNEI. V shed 6 bases and J shed 0 bases, with 12 bases lying between them. This CDR3 is 14 amino acids long. The CDR3 DNA reads as TGTGCCAGCAGGGAGACTCCCTTCTCCTACGAGCAGTACTTC. Translation: CASRETPFSYEQYF. The full variable domain, with the rest looked up from reference TRBV2 and TRBJ2-7, is EPEVTQTPSHQVTQMGQEVILRCVPISNHLYFYWYRQILGQKVEFLVSFYNNEISEKSEIFDDQFSVERPDGSNFTLKIRSTKLEDSAMYFCASRETPFSYEQYFGPGTRLTVT.

The chain recombines TRBV7-2 with TRBJ2-3, with 10 bases aligning to TRBD1. This CDR3 contains 15 residues. Germline-derived CDR1 and CDR2 are SGHTA and FQGNSA. J lost 8 bases, V lost 5 bases, and 10 bases had no gene match. The CDR3 DNA follows: TGTGCCAGCAGCCAGGGGGGGACAGGGGCGGTTACGCAGTATTTT. Amino acid sequence: CASSQGGTGAVTQYF.

This CDR3 is CASSTGGPYEQYF. The CDR3 DNA sequence: TGTGCCAGCAGTACCGGGGGGCCCTACGAGCAGTACTTC. This chain links TRBV6-6 with TRBJ2-7; maybe TRBD2 (7 bases). CDR1 MNHNY and CDR2 SVGAGI come from the germline V gene (reference sequence). This CDR3 spans 13 amino acids. Trimming cost V 5 bases and J 2 bases, with 10 bases left between them.

V usage is TRBV30 and J usage is TRBJ1-3; 8 bases agree with TRBD1. This CDR3 region has 16 residues. From germline, CDR1 is GTSNPN and CDR2 SVGIG (reference sequence). With 2 bases clipped from V and 7 bases from J, the junction kept 13 bases outside the gene matches. The CDR3 DNA follows: TGTGCCTGGAGTTATCAGGGGGCTGTTACGGGGAACACCATATATTTT. This codes for CAWSYQGAVTGNTIYF. Together with reference TRBV30 and TRBJ1-3, the CDR3 gives the full variable domain: SQTIHQWPATLVQPVGSPLSLECTVEGTSNPNLYWYRQAAGRGLQLLFYSVGIGQISSEVPQNLSASRPQDRQFILSSKKLLLSDSGFYLCAWSYQGAVTGNTIYFGEGSWLTVV.

This clone was picked up one time. The rearrangement joins TRBV27 to TRBJ1-6; 10 positions agree with TRBD1. Trimming removed 4 bases from V and 7 bases from J; junction bases left unmatched: 1. Germline assignment: CDR1 MNHEY and CDR2 SMNVEV (reference sequence). This CDR3 is built from 14 residues. CDR3 in amino acids: CASSSTGGNSPLHF. As DNA, the CDR3 is TGTGCCAGCAGTTCGACAGGGGGCAATTCACCCCTCCACTTT.

The rearrangement uses TRBV6-4 and TRBJ1-5; tentatively, D is TRBD1 (5 bases). CDR1 MRHNA and CDR2 SNTAGT come from the germline V gene. This CDR3 comprises 15 residues. V was pared by 5 bases and J by 4 bases, with 15 bases between. CDR3 DNA: TGTGCCAGCAGTCAAACCTGGGGGGGAAATCAGCCCCAGCATTTT. Amino acids: CASSQTWGGNQPQHF.

The chain uses TRBV4-2 and TRBJ1-2, with D unclear. V was trimmed by 6 bases and J by 2 bases, leaving 13 bases between them. From germline, CDR1 is LGHNA and CDR2 YNFKEQ. This CDR3 comprises 14 residues. For the CDR3, the DNA is TGTGCCAGCAGACGGGAGGCGAGCAACTATGGCTACACCTTC. This encodes CASRREASNYGYTF.

The rearrangement joins TRBV30 to TRBJ2-2, with 7 bases matching TRBD2. With V trimmed by 5 bases and J by 4 bases, 13 bases remained unmatched. The CDR3 is 16 residues long. The V gene's germline CDR1 is GTSNPN and CDR2 SVGIG (reference sequence). The CDR3, as DNA: TGTGCCTGGGTCCCGGTCCGGGGGGTAAGCACCGGGGAGCTGTTTTTT. Translated: CAWVPVRGVSTGELFF.

This clone has just one count. The chain combines TRBV5-6 with TRBJ1-1, with 8 bases identical to TRBD1. CDR1 and CDR2 from the germline V gene are SGHDT and YYEEEE. The CDR3 is 15 amino acids. V shed 1 base, J shed 4 bases, and the junction held 6 bases outside the gene matches. The CDR3 DNA follows: TGTGCCAGCAGCTTGAGGCAGGGGGCGAGCACTGAAGCTTTCTTT. Protein: CASSLRQGASTEAFF.

The chain couples TRBV7-9 to TRBJ1-2; 8 bases are a match to TRBD1. V was clipped by 4 bases and J by 3 bases; unmatched bases: 13. The CDR3 loop spans 17 amino acids. CDR1 is SEHNR, CDR2 FQNEAQ, per germline (reference sequence). This CDR3 reads CASSSGIWTGRYYGYTF. Here the CDR3 DNA reads TGTGCCAGCAGCTCGGGGATCTGGACAGGGAGGTACTATGGCTACACCTTC.

The chain recombines TRBV27 with TRBJ2-7; 15 positions agree with TRBD2. CDR3 length: 16 amino acids. Germline V gene lookup returns CDR1 MNHEY and CDR2 SMNVEV (reference sequence). The trim removed 6 bases at V and 2 bases at J, leaving 5 bases unmatched. The CDR3 DNA reads TGTGCCAGCAGGGGACTAGCGGGGGGACAAACCTACGAGCAGTACTTC. This encodes CASRGLAGGQTYEQYF.

The CDR3 region is CASGLTGRTDTQYF. In DNA, the CDR3 is TGCGCCAGCGGCCTCACAGGGCGCACAGATACGCAGTATTTT. The chain has TRBV5-1 and TRBJ2-3; perhaps TRBD1 as D (6 bases). Trimming stripped 7 bases from V and 1 base from J, with 13 bases between. The V gene's germline CDR1 is SGHRS and CDR2 YFSETQ. This CDR3 comprises 14 residues.

The chain carries TRBV6-5 and TRBJ1-4, with 8 bases that match TRBD1. There are 14 residues in the CDR3. CDR1 and CDR2 (germline): MNHEY, SVGAGI. The V gene end was trimmed by 5 bases and the J gene end by 8 bases; junction bases not matched to a gene: 7. The CDR3 region is CASSQDRAREKLFF. The CDR3 coding sequence is TGTGCCAGCAGTCAGGACAGGGCCCGAGAAAAACTGTTTTTT.

This clone occurred once. The chain couples TRBV19 to TRBJ2-3, with no clear D. V lost 6 bases to trimming and J lost 4 bases, with 11 bases between them. The CDR3 runs 13 residues. Germline CDR1 and CDR2: LNHDA and SQIVND (reference sequence). The CDR3 coding sequence is TGTGCCAGTAGAAGCCCTCCCGCAGATACGCAGTATTTT. It is translated as CASRSPPADTQYF.

The rearrangement joins TRBV27 to TRBJ1-2; 8 bases agree with TRBD1. The junction had 6 bases not matched to a gene; V was cut back by 8 bases and J by 7 bases. Per germline, CDR1 MNHEY and CDR2 SMNVEV (reference sequence). The CDR3 contains 12 residues. CDR3 region: CASLDREAGYTF. CDR3 coding DNA: TGTGCCAGCCTGGACAGGGAGGCTGGCTACACCTTC.

This clone was observed a few times. This sequence joins TRBV2 and TRBJ2-7, with D possibly matching TRBD1 (7 bases). Germline loops: CDR1 SNHLY, CDR2 FYNNEI. The ends were cut back, 7 bases at V and 7 bases at J, with 14 bases in the middle. This CDR3 has 12 residues. The CDR3 DNA is TGTGCCAGCACCCAGGGGGGCTGGGAGCAGTACTTC. Protein: CASTQGGWEQYF.

The chain combines TRBV3-1 (or the pseudogene TRBV3-2) with TRBJ2-6; D remains ambiguous. This CDR3 is built from 16 residues. The V end was cut by 1 base, the J end by 1 base, with 8 bases between. Germline V gene lookup returns CDR1 LGHDT and CDR2 YNNKEL (reference sequence). The CDR3 loop reads CASSQVRLSGANVLTF. As DNA, the CDR3 is TGTGCCAGCAGCCAAGTCCGTCTATCTGGGGCCAACGTCCTGACTTTC.

This chain links TRBV10-2 with TRBJ1-1, with D unclear. V was trimmed by 2 bases and J by 5 bases, leaving 9 bases between them. This CDR3 contains 13 residues. Germline V gene data show CDR1 as WSHSY and CDR2 as SAAADI. The CDR3 bases are TGCGCCAGCAGTGAGCCACCCGGGACTGAAGCTTTCTTT. Its protein product is CASSEPPGTEAFF.

This chain joins TRBV2 and TRBJ2-1, with 9 nucleotides matching TRBD1. Trimming at V came to 8 bases and at J to 8 bases, leaving 16 bases not matched to a gene. Looked up from germline, CDR1 is SNHLY and CDR2 is FYNNEI. This CDR3 spans 16 amino acids. The chain's CDR3 is CASGGGQEGQGYEQFF. The CDR3 DNA reads as TGTGCCAGCGGGGGGGGTCAAGAGGGACAGGGCTATGAGCAGTTCTTC. The complete variable domain, with remaining parts taken from reference TRBV2 and TRBJ2-1, reads EPEVTQTPSHQVTQMGQEVILRCVPISNHLYFYWYRQILGQKVEFLVSFYNNEISEKSEIFDDQFSVERPDGSNFTLKIRSTKLEDSAMYFCASGGGQEGQGYEQFFGPGTRLTVL.

The rearrangement uses TRBV27 and TRBJ2-1, with 9 bases matching TRBD1. J lost 10 bases, V lost 10 bases, and 11 bases had no gene match. This CDR3 spans 13 amino acids. The germline V gene has CDR1 MNHEY and CDR2 SMNVEV (reference sequence). The CDR3 nucleotides read TGTGCCACCACGGGACAGGGCTCAGAAGAGCAGTTCTTC. Translating it yields CATTGQGSEEQFF.

This clone was detected only a few times. This chain connects TRBV5-1 to TRBJ1-2; 11 bases align to TRBD1. The CDR3 is 14 residues long. CDR1 is SGHRS, CDR2 YFSETQ, per germline. Losses at the gene ends were 5 bases for V and 4 bases for J; bases not matched to a gene: 4. The CDR3 loop is CASSRTGGIYGYTF. In nucleotides, the CDR3 is TGCGCCAGCAGTAGGACAGGGGGCATCTATGGCTACACCTTC.

In nucleotides, the CDR3 is TGTGCCAGTCTATCTTCAGGGGTTCCTTACTATGGCTACACCTTC. Its protein product is CASLSSGVPYYGYTF. The genes are TRBV19 and TRBJ1-2; tentatively, D is TRBD1 (6 bases). The CDR3 length is 15 residues. The V and J ends lost 8 bases and 3 bases respectively, with 19 bases between them. CDR1 and CDR2 (germline): LNHDA, SQIVND (reference sequence).

V is TRBV19 and J is TRBJ2-6, with D perhaps matching TRBD1 (6 bases). This CDR3 has 14 amino acids. Germline V gene sequence: CDR1 LNHDA, CDR2 SQIVND (reference sequence). V was cut by 8 bases and J by 2 bases, with 10 bases left in between. The CDR3 DNA sequence: TGTGCCAGTCTAAACAGGGCTGGGGCCAACGTCCTGACTTTC. Residues: CASLNRAGANVLTF.